The clone carrying this T cell receptor (beta chain) occurred a few times. This entry comes from a study of blood T cells in healthy people across ages. Study information: The template switching approach captured approximately one barcoded beta molecule for every two T cells.

A second about 6 to 11 cycle PCR used barcoded and J-beta primers. TCRdb processed the 5' RACE reads anew with MiXCR; each CDR3 protein has one entry. The sample holds about 680,000 distinct CDR3 sequences; approximately 49% are singletons and the top ten take roughly a third. Each donor was a healthy Caucasian individual from Russia, aged roughly 6 to 100. Germline V CDR1 and CDR2: SEHNR, FQNEAQ (reference sequence). The CDR3 loop spans 16 amino acids. The junction had 11 bases not matched to a gene; V was cut back by 5 bases and J by 6 bases. Sequenced: blood. The clonotype originates from a woman in her sixties in good health. The V call is TRBV7-9, the J call TRBJ1-4; the match to TRBD1 covers 8 bases. CDR3 coding DNA: TGTGCCAGCAGCCCAGGCTCAGGGGGCGGCGATGAAAAACTGTTTTTT. It yields the protein CASSPGSGGGDEKLFF.